This TCR beta chain comes out of a study of T cells after yellow fever vaccination. This clonotype has ten or more counts. The germline V gene has CDR1 SGHVS and CDR2 FNYEAQ. After removal of 1 base from V and 6 bases from J, the junction contained 1 base not matched to a gene. This CDR3 is built from 14 residues. TCRdb redid the calling of the 5' RACE reads with MiXCR, one entry per CDR3 protein. The sample has roughly 94,000 distinct CDR3 sequences; 7.5% to 10% are singletons. This specimen consisted of CD8+ T cells not binding an NS4B(214-222) dextramer, sorted from PBMCs, obtained more than 13 days after the first yellow fever vaccination. This sequence originates from a man in his late teens or twenties who received the YFV17D yellow fever vaccine. The V gene is TRBV7-6, the J gene TRBJ2-1, with TRBD2 matching 9 bases. The CDR3 is CASSLGGGANEQFF. CDR3 coding DNA: TGTGCCAGCAGCTTAGGCGGGGGGGCCAATGAGCAGTTCTTC.